This T cell receptor (beta chain) was identified in a study of identical twins. Overall study findings and caveats: The more abundant beta clonotypes in cord blood had fewer insertions, and memory repertoires did not show this. Zero-insertion analyses might be partly confounded by invariant T cells like MAIT and iNKT. Findings depended on cross-sectional statistics rather than tracking the same donors.

TCRdb ran MiXCR on the 5' RACE reads and lists one entry per CDR3 protein. This sample has about 1.7 million distinct CDR3 sequences, with around 29% found just once. On this clonotype itself: As yet, its antigen is unknown.

Germline V gene sequence: CDR1 SGDLS, CDR2 YYNGEE. This CDR3 region has 19 residues. With V trimmed by 0 bases and J by 1 base, 7 bases remained unmatched. The material sequenced was cord blood. The J gene is TRBJ2-1, the V gene TRBV9, with TRBD2 matching over 13 bases. The sequence was collected from a newborn girl in good health. CDR3 coding DNA: TGTGCCAGCAGCGTAGTTACTAGCGGGAGGGCCCGTTCCTACAATGAGCAGTTCTTC. Residues: CASSVVTSGRARSYNEQFF.